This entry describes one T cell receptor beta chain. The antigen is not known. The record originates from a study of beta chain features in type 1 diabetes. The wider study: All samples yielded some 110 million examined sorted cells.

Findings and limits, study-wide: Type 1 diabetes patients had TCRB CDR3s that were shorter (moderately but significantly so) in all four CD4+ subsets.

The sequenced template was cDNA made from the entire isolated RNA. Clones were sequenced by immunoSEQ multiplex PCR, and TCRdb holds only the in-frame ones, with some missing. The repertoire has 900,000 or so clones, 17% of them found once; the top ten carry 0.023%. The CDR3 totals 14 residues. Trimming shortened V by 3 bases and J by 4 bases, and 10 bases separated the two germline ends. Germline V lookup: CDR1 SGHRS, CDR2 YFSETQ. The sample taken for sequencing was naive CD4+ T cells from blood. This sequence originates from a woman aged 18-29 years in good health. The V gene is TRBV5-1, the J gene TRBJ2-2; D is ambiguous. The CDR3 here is CASSSWPSTGELFF. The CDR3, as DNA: TGCGCCAGCAGCTCCTGGCCCAGCACCGGGGAGCTGTTTTTT.